This TCR beta chain was profiled in a study of blood T cell repertoires in COVID-19. Germline CDR1 KGHSH, CDR2 LQKENI. CDR3 length equals 16 residues. Deletions cut 4 bases from V and 0 bases from J, with 10 bases between. Using immunoSEQ multiplex PCR, the repertoire was profiled, and TCRdb retains in-frame clones only, with some absent. The sample includes about 280,000 clones, approximately 82% of them seen just once. Sequencing input: PBMCs or T cells enriched from blood (not recorded which). This clonotype was obtained from a man aged 35 to 55 who had been exposed to COVID-19. The chain employs TRBV18 and TRBJ1-6, with a weak D call TRBD1 (5 bases). The CDR3 region is CASSLRVSSYNSPLHF. The CDR3 coding sequence is TGTGCCAGCTCACTCAGGGTGAGCTCCTATAATTCACCCCTCCACTTT.